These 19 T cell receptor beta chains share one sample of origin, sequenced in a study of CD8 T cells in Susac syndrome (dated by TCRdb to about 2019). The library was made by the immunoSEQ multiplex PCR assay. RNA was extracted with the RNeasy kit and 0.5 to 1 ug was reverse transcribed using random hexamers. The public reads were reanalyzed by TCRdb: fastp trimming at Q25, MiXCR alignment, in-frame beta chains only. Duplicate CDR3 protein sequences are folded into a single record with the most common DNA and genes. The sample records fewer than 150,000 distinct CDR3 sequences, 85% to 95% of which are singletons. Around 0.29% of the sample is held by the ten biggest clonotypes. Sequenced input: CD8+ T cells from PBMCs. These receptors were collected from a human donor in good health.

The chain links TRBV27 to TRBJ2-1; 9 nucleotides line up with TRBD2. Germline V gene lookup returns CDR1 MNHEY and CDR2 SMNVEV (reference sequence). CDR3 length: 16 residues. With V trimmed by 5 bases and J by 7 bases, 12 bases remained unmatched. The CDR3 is CASSPTAGGRGNEQFF. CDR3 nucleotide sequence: TGTGCCAGCAGTCCGACCGCCGGCGGGAGGGGGAATGAGCAGTTCTTC.

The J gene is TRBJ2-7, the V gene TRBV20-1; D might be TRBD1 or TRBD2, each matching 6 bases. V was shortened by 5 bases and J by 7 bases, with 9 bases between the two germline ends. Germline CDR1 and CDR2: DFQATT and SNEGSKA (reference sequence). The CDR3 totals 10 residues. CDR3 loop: CSALGGEQYF. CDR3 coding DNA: TGCAGTGCTCTAGGGGGGGAGCAGTACTTC.

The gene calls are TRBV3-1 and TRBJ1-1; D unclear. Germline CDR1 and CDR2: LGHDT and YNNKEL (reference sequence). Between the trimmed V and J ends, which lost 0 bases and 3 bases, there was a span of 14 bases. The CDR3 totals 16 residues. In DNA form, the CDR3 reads TGTGCCAGCAGCCAAGATTTTTTCCGGGGAGACACTGAAGCTTTCTTT. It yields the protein CASSQDFFRGDTEAFF.

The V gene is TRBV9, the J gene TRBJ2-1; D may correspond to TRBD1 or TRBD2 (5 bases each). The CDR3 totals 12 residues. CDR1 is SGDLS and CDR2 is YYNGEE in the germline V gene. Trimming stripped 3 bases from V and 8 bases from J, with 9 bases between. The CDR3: CASSAQGDEQFF. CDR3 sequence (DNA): TGTGCCAGCAGCGCGCAGGGAGATGAGCAGTTCTTC. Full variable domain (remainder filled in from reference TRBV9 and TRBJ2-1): DSGVTQTPKHLITATGQRVTLRCSPRSGDLSVYWYQQSLDQGLQFLIQYYNGEERAKGNILERFSAQQFPDLHSELNLSSLELGDSALYFCASSAQGDEQFFGPGTRLTVL.

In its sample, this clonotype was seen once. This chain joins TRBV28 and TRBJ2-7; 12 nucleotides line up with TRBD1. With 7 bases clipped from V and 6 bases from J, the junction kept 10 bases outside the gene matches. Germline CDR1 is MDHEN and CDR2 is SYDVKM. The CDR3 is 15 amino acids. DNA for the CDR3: TGTGCCAGCACCGGGGGGGACAGGGGGCTTGGCGAGCAGTACTTC. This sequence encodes CASTGGDRGLGEQYF.

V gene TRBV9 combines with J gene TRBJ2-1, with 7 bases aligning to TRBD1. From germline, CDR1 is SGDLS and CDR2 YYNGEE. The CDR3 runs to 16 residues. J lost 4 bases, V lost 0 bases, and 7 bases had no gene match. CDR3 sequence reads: CASSVDLRGQYNEQFF. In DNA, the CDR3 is TGTGCCAGCAGCGTAGATTTAAGGGGGCAGTACAATGAGCAGTTCTTC.

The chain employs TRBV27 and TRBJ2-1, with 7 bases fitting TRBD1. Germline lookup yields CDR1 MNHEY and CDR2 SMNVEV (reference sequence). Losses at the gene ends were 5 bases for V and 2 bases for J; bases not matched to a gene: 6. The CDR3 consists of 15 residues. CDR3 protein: CASSPRQGPYNEQFF. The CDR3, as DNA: TGTGCCAGCAGTCCTAGACAGGGACCCTACAATGAGCAGTTCTTC.

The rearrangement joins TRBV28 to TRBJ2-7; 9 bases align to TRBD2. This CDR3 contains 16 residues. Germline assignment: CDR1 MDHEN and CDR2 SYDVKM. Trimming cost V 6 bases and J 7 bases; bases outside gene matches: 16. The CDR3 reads CASSLRTSVLLGEQYF. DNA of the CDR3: TGTGCCAGCAGCCTTCGGACTAGCGTTTTGCTGGGGGAGCAGTACTTC.

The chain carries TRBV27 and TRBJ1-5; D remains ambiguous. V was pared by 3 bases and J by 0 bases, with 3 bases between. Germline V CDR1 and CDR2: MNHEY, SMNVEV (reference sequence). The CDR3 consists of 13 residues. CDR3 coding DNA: TGTGCCAGCAGTTTCTATAGCAATCAGCCCCAGCATTTT. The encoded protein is CASSFYSNQPQHF.

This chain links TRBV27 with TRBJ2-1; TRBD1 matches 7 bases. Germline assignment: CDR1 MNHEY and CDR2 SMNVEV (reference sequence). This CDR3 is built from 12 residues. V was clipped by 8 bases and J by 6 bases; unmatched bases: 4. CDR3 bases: TGTGCCAGCGTAGGGGGCATCAATGAGCAGTTCTTC. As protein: CASVGGINEQFF.

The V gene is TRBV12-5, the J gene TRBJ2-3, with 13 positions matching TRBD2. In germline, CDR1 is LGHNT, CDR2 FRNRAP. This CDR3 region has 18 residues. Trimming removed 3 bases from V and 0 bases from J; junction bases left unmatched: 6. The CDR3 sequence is CASGFGTSGTSSTDTQYF. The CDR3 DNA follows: TGTGCTAGTGGTTTTGGGACTAGCGGGACATCTAGCACAGATACGCAGTATTTT. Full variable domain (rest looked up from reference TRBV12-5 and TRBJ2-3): DARVTQTPRHKVTEMGQEVTMRCQPILGHNTVFWYRQTMMQGLELLAYFRNRAPLDDSGMPKDRFSAEMPDATLATLKIQPSEPRDSAVYFCASGFGTSGTSSTDTQYFGPGTRLTVL.

The CDR3 DNA reads TGTGCCAGCAGCTTAGGGGCTATAAGCACAGATACGCAGTATTTT. This translates into CASSLGAISTDTQYF. The chain combines TRBV7-6 with TRBJ2-3; D uncertain. The germline V gene has CDR1 SGHVS and CDR2 FNYEAQ. This CDR3 is 15 amino acids long. Trimming cost V 1 base and J 0 bases, with 8 bases left between them.

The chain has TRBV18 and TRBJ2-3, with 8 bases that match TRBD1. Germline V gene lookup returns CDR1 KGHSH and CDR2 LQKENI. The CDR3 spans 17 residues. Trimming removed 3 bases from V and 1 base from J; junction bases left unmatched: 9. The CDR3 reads CASSPDRAGDRTDTQYF. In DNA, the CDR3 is TGTGCCAGCTCACCGGACAGGGCCGGGGATCGCACAGATACGCAGTATTTT.

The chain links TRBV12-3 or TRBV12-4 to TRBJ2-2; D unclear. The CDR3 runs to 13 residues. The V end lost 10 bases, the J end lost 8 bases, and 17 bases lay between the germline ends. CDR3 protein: CATPGLAEGELFF. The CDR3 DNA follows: TGTGCCACCCCCGGCCTGGCCGAAGGGGAGCTGTTTTTT.

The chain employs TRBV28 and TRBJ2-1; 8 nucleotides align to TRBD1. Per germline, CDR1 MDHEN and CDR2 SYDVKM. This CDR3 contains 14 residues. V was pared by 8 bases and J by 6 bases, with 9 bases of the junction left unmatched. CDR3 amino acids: CASDLTTGANEQFF. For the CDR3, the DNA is TGTGCCAGCGACCTAACGACAGGGGCCAATGAGCAGTTCTTC.

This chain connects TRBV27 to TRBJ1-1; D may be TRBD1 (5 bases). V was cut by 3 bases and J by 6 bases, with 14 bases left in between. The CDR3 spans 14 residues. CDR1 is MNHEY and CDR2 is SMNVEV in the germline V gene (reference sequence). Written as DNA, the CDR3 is TGTGCCAGCAGTTTGTGGGGACCTGGGGCTGAAGCTTTCTTT. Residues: CASSLWGPGAEAFF.

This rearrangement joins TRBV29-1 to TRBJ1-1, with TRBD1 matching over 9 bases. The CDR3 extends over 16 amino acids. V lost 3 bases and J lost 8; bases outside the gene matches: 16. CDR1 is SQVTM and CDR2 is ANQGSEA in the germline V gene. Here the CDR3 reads CSVDLTTPGQGIEAFF. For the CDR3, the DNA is TGCAGCGTTGATCTCACCACTCCGGGACAGGGAATCGAAGCTTTCTTT. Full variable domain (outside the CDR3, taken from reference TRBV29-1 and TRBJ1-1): SAVISQKPSRDICQRGTSLTIQCQVDSQVTMMFWYRQQPGQSLTLIATANQGSEATYESGFVIDKFPISRPNLTFSTLTVSNMSPEDSSIYLCSVDLTTPGQGIEAFFGQGTRLTVV.

CDR3 sequence: CASSLGTLSIYEQYF. The CDR3, as DNA: TGTGCCAGCAGCTTAGGTACCCTATCCATCTACGAGCAGTACTTC. The V call is TRBV5-6, the J call TRBJ2-7, with no clear D. The CDR3 length is 15 residues. Trimming pared 2 bases from V and 3 bases from J, leaving 15 bases between. Looked up from germline, CDR1 is SGHDT and CDR2 is YYEEEE.

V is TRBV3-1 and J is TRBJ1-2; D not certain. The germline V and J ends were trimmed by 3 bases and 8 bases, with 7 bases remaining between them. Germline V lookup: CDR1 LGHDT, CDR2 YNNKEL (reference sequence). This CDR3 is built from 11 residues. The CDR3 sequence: CASSHLWGYTF. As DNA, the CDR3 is TGTGCCAGCAGCCACCTTTGGGGCTACACCTTC. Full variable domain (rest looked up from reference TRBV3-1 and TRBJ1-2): DTAVSQTPKYLVTQMGNDKSIKCEQNLGHDTMYWYKQDSKKFLKIMFSYNNKELIINETVPNRFSPKSPDKAHLNLHINSLELGDSAVYFCASSHLWGYTFGSGTRLTVV.